This T cell receptor beta chain came from a study of OX40 agonist ivuxolimab in advanced cancers. For the study in its entirety: The costimulatory receptor OX40 (CD134) was targeted by ivuxolimab, a fully human IgG2 agonistic monoclonal antibody. Intravenous ivuxolimab was administered to patients every 2 weeks at six dose levels: 0.01, 0.1, 0.3, 1.5, 3 and 10 mg/kg. Of the roughly 53 patients in dose escalation, about 20 had hepatocellular carcinoma, some 15 had melanoma, 9 had renal cell carcinoma and 9 had head and neck cancer. In the dose-escalation cohort, more than 80% of patients were male, and the mean age was roughly 56 years with a range of roughly 20 to 85. Prior anti-PD-1, anti-PD-L1 or anti-CTLA-4 therapy was permitted, and approximately 40% of dose-escalation patients had received checkpoint inhibitors. Partial responses occurred in three dose-escalation patients: two with cutaneous melanoma and one with hepatocellular carcinoma. Peripheral TCRbeta sequencing was intended to test whether TCR sequence diversity was altered and clonal T-cell expansion was caused by ivuxolimab. The paper reports the monotherapy dose-escalation portion (N of about 56 patients) of the phase I ivuxolimab trial.

As to this clone: Its antigen has not been determined. No much larger clonotype is one base removed from it; base qualities were not supplied.

Patients with autoimmune disease history or receiving systemic immunosuppression were excluded from the trial. Peripheral blood for TCR sequencing was collected from all dose cohorts at baseline, on cycle 4 day 1, and on cycle 7 day 1. Samples came from an open-label, multicenter, first-in-human phase I dose-escalation trial of ivuxolimab. Adults with locally advanced or metastatic melanoma, renal cell carcinoma, hepatocellular carcinoma or head and neck squamous cell carcinoma were enrolled in the trial. Before TCR sequencing, CD4+ T cells and CD8+ T cells were sorted from peripheral blood as separate populations. To sequence the TCRbeta CDR3 region, genomic DNA was isolated from the sorted cells. TCRbeta CDR3 regions were sequenced using the immunoSEQ Assay. Not all clones reach the TCRdb copy of this immuneACCESS table, which keeps in-frame sequences only. Checked studies attribute under half of the gap to unresolved V genes and leave the rest unexplained. In all, the sample holds more than 45,000 clones, and roughly 84% of those were seen once. The top ten clones comprise around 1.5% of the sample.

Unmatched junction bases come to 6, with V trimmed by 1 base and J by 8 bases. CDR1 and CDR2 are drawn from the germline V gene: MGHRA, YSYEKL. From the cysteine up to the phenylalanine, the CDR3 has a length of 14 residues. The kept DNA is CDR3 alone, 42 bases in frame from the first base. The study at large found these results: In the 0.1-3.0 mg/kg groups, partial responders had among the lowest normalized peripheral clonal expansion, particularly in CD8+ T cells. After ivuxolimab, CD8+ T cells had more expanded clones than CD4+ T cells on average. At doses from 0.1 to 3.0 mg/kg, clonal expansion was seen in both CD4+ and CD8+ blood T cells between baseline and week 6. The antigen specificity of the peripheral T cells that underwent clonal expansion was not determined. Low levels of normalized T-cell clonal expansion were also seen in some patients who did not respond.

The clonotype originates from an adult with an advanced solid tumor such as melanoma, head and neck, liver or kidney cancer. The sequence is built from TRBV4-1 and TRBJ2-3; 7 junctional bases match TRBD2. Sequenced material: CD4+ or CD8+ T cells sorted from blood, taken in a trial of the OX40 agonist ivuxolimab. The CDR3 reads CASSQGGSVATQYF. DNA sequence: TGCGCCAGCAGCCAAGGCGGGAGTGTTGCTACGCAGTATTTT.